What follows are 15 T cell receptor beta chains derived from one specimen sequenced in a study of somatic mutations in cytotoxic T cells in rheumatoid arthritis. Produced via immunoSEQ multiplex PCR; TCRdb's table is partial and in-frame only. The sample records approximately 18,000 clones, 65% to 85% being singletons. The sequenced sample was CD8+ T cells sorted from blood. Receptors originate from an adult with rheumatoid arthritis.

This chain links TRBV19 with TRBJ1-1, with D perhaps matching TRBD1 (5 bases). The ends were cut back, 7 bases at V and 7 bases at J, with 13 bases in the middle. The germline V gene encodes CDR1 LNHDA and CDR2 SQIVND (reference sequence). This CDR3 has 12 residues. The CDR3 nucleotides read TGTGCCAGTACAACGACAAGGGGTGAAGCTTTCTTT. It codes for CASTTTRGEAFF.

This rearrangement joins TRBV6-6 to TRBJ2-5, with D perhaps TRBD2 (6 bases). This CDR3 comprises 15 residues. Trimming took 5 bases from V and 7 from J, leaving 20 bases between them. Germline assignment: CDR1 MNHNY and CDR2 SVGAGI (reference sequence). Here the CDR3 reads CASSVEGPRLGTQYF. The CDR3 coding sequence is TGTGCCAGCAGTGTGGAGGGACCACGGTTAGGGACCCAGTACTTC.

This rearrangement joins TRBV5-1 to TRBJ1-1; 9 bases are shared with TRBD1. The trim removed 1 base at V and 6 bases at J, leaving 7 bases unmatched. The CDR3 consists of 15 residues. CDR1 is SGHRS, CDR2 YFSETQ, per germline. CDR3 in amino acids: CASSLNRDRVPEAFF. Here the CDR3 DNA reads TGCGCCAGCAGCTTGAACCGGGACAGGGTCCCTGAAGCTTTCTTT.

V and J are TRBV30 and TRBJ2-7, with D unclear. CDR3 length equals 10 residues. Trimming shortened V by 2 bases and J by 6 bases, and 5 bases separated the two germline ends. The V gene's germline CDR1 is GTSNPN and CDR2 SVGIG (reference sequence). The CDR3 here is CAWSTGEQYF. The CDR3 nucleotides are TGTGCCTGGAGTACTGGCGAGCAGTACTTC.

The chain has TRBV5-6 and TRBJ2-7; 8 positions match TRBD2. V trimming: 0 bases; J trimming: 9 bases; junction bases outside the gene matches: 5. The CDR3 is 13 residues long. Germline-derived CDR1 and CDR2 are SGHDT and YYEEEE. The CDR3 sequence is CASSLERGWVQYF. CDR3 coding DNA: TGTGCCAGCAGCTTGGAGCGGGGGTGGGTGCAGTACTTC.

This chain connects TRBV28 to TRBJ2-6; D could derive from TRBD1 or TRBD2 (6 bases each). Between the trimmed V and J ends, which lost 1 base and 3 bases, there was a span of 10 bases. CDR1 is MDHEN and CDR2 is SYDVKM in the germline V gene. CDR3 length equals 16 residues. The CDR3 DNA sequence: TGTGCCAGCAGTTTATCGGGGGCGTATGGGGCCAACGTCCTGACTTTC. Amino acid sequence: CASSLSGAYGANVLTF.

The rearrangement uses TRBV9 and TRBJ2-1; the match to TRBD2 covers 8 bases. The CDR3 runs to 16 residues. Unmatched junction bases numbered 10, after V lost 0 bases and J lost 8 bases. Per germline, CDR1 SGDLS and CDR2 YYNGEE. CDR3 in DNA: TGTGCCAGCAGCGTAGGCCTAGCGGGCCCTTGGGATGAGCAGTTCTTC. Its protein is CASSVGLAGPWDEQFF.

The chain uses TRBV2 and TRBJ2-2, with D maybe TRBD1 (5 bases). In germline, CDR1 is SNHLY, CDR2 FYNNEI. V was clipped by 4 bases and J by 6 bases, with 12 bases between them. The CDR3 runs to 14 residues. This chain's CDR3 is CASSGVRVPGELFF. CDR3 nucleotides: TGTGCCAGCAGTGGGGTCAGGGTGCCCGGGGAGCTGTTTTTT.

A few counts support this clone. The chain employs TRBV7-9 and TRBJ2-1; 8 bases map to TRBD2. The V gene end was trimmed by 4 bases and the J gene end by 5 bases; junction bases not matched to a gene: 4. The CDR3 is made up of 14 amino acids. Germline V gene sequence: CDR1 SEHNR, CDR2 FQNEAQ (reference sequence). The CDR3 region has the DNA TGTGCCAGCAGCTCTGGCGGGGGGCACAATGAGCAGTTCTTC. Amino acids: CASSSGGGHNEQFF.

The rearrangement links TRBV11-2 to TRBJ1-6; a weak D match, TRBD1 (5 bases). V lost 5 bases and J 4 bases, leaving 15 bases between the germline ends. Germline CDR1 and CDR2: SGHAT and FQNNGV. CDR3 size: 16 residues. In DNA, the CDR3 is TGTGCCAGCAGCCAAAGGAGGGGATTGTATAATTCACCCCTCCACTTT. Protein product: CASSQRRGLYNSPLHF.

The V and J genes are TRBV9 and TRBJ2-2, with TRBD1 matching over 7 bases. The germline CDR1 and CDR2 sequences are SGDLS and YYNGEE. The CDR3 covers 16 residues. J was trimmed by 7 bases and V by 3 bases; bases with no gene match: 12. CDR3 amino acids: CASSGKFDRAGGELFF. The CDR3, as DNA: TGTGCCAGCAGCGGAAAATTTGACAGGGCTGGCGGGGAGCTGTTTTTT.

This clone was recorded once. The chain is built from TRBV5-5 and TRBJ2-7; D call uncertain. Per the germline V gene, CDR1 is SGHKS and CDR2 is YYEKEE (reference sequence). The ends were cut back, 2 bases at V and 3 bases at J, with 6 bases in the middle. This CDR3 is built from 12 residues. CDR3 region: CASSFADYEQYF. The CDR3 DNA sequence: TGTGCCAGCAGCTTTGCAGACTACGAGCAGTACTTC.

This chain links TRBV9 with TRBJ2-2, with no clear D. Germline CDR1 reads SGDLS; CDR2 reads YYNGEE. The CDR3 sequence is 13 residues long. Trimming shortened V by 3 bases and J by 0 bases, and 3 bases separated the two germline ends. The CDR3 coding sequence is TGTGCCAGCAGCGACCCGAACACCGGGGAGCTGTTTTTT. It specifies CASSDPNTGELFF.

V usage is TRBV25-1 and J usage is TRBJ1-5, with 9 bases lining up with TRBD1. Germline CDR1 is MGHDK and CDR2 is SYGVNS. The CDR3 totals 15 residues. Trimming cost V 9 bases and J 1 base; bases outside gene matches: 7. CDR3 protein: CASAHGTGSNQPQHF. Here the CDR3 DNA reads TGTGCCAGTGCTCACGGGACAGGGAGCAATCAGCCCCAGCATTTT.

A single count supports this clone. This rearrangement joins TRBV12-5 to TRBJ1-2; TRBD1 matches 9 bases. There are 17 residues in the CDR3. The V gene's germline CDR1 is LGHNT and CDR2 FRNRAP. Losses at the gene ends were 1 base for V and 1 base for J; bases not matched to a gene: 7. CDR3: CASGLADRGLFNYGYTF. CDR3 DNA sequence: TGTGCTAGTGGTTTGGCGGACAGGGGACTTTTTAACTATGGCTACACCTTC. Looking up the rest from reference TRBV12-5 and TRBJ1-2 gives the full variable domain: DARVTQTPRHKVTEMGQEVTMRCQPILGHNTVFWYRQTMMQGLELLAYFRNRAPLDDSGMPKDRFSAEMPDATLATLKIQPSEPRDSAVYFCASGLADRGLFNYGYTFGSGTRLTVV.